Listed here are 17 T cell receptor beta chains from one sample, sequenced in a study of CD8 T cells in ankylosing spondylitis (dated by TCRdb to about 2017). The protocol used for the library was 5' RACE. The listed sequencing device is Illumina HiSeq 2500. TCRdb trimmed public reads at Q25 via fastp, called clones via MiXCR and kept in-frame beta chains. Records with the same CDR3 protein are collapsed into one entry carrying the most frequent genes and DNA. In all, the sample holds 300,000 to 350,000 distinct CDR3 sequences, and approximately 14% of those were seen once. The ten largest account for approximately 1.1% of the sample. Sequenced material: blood, either unsorted or a sorted T cell fraction (not recorded which). The receptors were gathered from a male donor with ankylosing spondylitis or in good health (not recorded which).

This clonotype was seen only a few times. J is TRBJ2-7 and V is TRBV20-1; the D is unclear. The germline gives CDR1 DFQATT, CDR2 SNEGSKA (reference sequence). The CDR3 is made up of 12 amino acids. V was shortened by 1 base and J by 4 bases, with 8 bases between the two germline ends. The CDR3 loop reads CSARGSGYEQYF. The CDR3 DNA is TGCAGTGCTAGAGGATCGGGTTACGAGCAGTACTTC.

This clonotype showed up just a few times. This chain joins TRBV20-1 and TRBJ2-7; D call uncertain. Germline V gives CDR1 DFQATT, CDR2 SNEGSKA (reference sequence). Trimming cost V 5 bases and J 4 bases, with 12 bases left between them. The length of the CDR3 is 12 residues. CDR3 loop: CSASERLYEQYF. The CDR3 nucleotides read TGCAGTGCTTCGGAGCGACTTTACGAGCAGTACTTC.

In its sample, this clonotype was seen a few times. J is TRBJ2-1 and V is TRBV15; TRBD2 aligns across 8 bases. Germline values: CDR1 LNHNV, CDR2 YYDKDF (reference sequence). This CDR3 contains 15 residues. Unmatched junction bases numbered 4, after V lost 4 bases and J lost 2 bases. This CDR3 is CATSKGSGAYNEQFF. CDR3 DNA: TGTGCCACCAGCAAGGGTAGCGGGGCCTACAATGAGCAGTTCTTC.

In its sample, this clonotype was seen many times. The genes are TRBV5-6 and TRBJ1-5; possibly TRBD1 for D (5 bases). Germline V gene lookup returns CDR1 SGHDT and CDR2 YYEEEE. Between the trimmed V and J ends, which lost 4 bases and 7 bases, there was a span of 15 bases. This CDR3 has 14 residues. CDR3 coding DNA: TGTGCCAGCAGCCCGGGACTTGCTATCCAGCCCCAGCATTTT. Its translation is CASSPGLAIQPQHF.

This clonotype was picked up a small number of times. The chain recombines TRBV20-1 with TRBJ1-2; D possibly corresponds to TRBD1 (6 bases). Trimming cost V 6 bases and J 10 bases, with 15 bases left between them. Per the germline V gene, CDR1 is DFQATT and CDR2 is SNEGSKA (reference sequence). The CDR3 extends over 11 amino acids. CDR3 bases: TGCAGTGCCGTAAGGGGGAGCATCTACACCTTC. Translated: CSAVRGSIYTF.

V usage is TRBV7-2 and J usage is TRBJ2-2, with D perhaps TRBD2 (5 bases). Germline values: CDR1 SGHTA, CDR2 FQGNSA. V gave up 4 bases and J gave up 6 bases, with 12 bases separating them. This CDR3 contains 14 residues. CDR3 bases: TGTGCCAGCAGCTACACGGGGTGGTCCGGGGAGCTGTTTTTT. Translated, it gives CASSYTGWSGELFF.

The chain uses TRBV18 and TRBJ2-1, with D perhaps matching TRBD2 (5 bases). Trimming shortened V by 6 bases and J by 10 bases, and 19 bases separated the two germline ends. CDR1 and CDR2 from the germline V gene are KGHSH and LQKENI. The CDR3 is 14 residues long. For the CDR3, the DNA is TGTGCCAGCTCGCCCGGGAAAACTATTTCCGAGCAGTTCTTC. Protein sequence: CASSPGKTISEQFF. Supplemented by reference TRBV18 and TRBJ2-1, the full variable domain reads NAGVMQNPRHLVRRRGQEARLRCSPMKGHSHVYWYRQLPEEGLKFMVYLQKENIIDESGMPKERFSAEFPKEGPSILRIQQVVRGDSAAYFCASSPGKTISEQFFGPGTRLTVL.

A few counts support this clonotype. The chain couples TRBV5-1 to TRBJ2-2; 7 bases line up with TRBD2. The CDR3 extends over 18 amino acids. Germline CDR1 reads SGHRS; CDR2 reads YFSETQ. Trimming removed 4 bases from V and 5 bases from J; junction bases left unmatched: 17. CDR3 nucleotide sequence: TGCGCCAGCAGCCTCCCAGGTGTCGCGGGAGTAAAAACCGGGGAGCTGTTTTTT. Residues: CASSLPGVAGVKTGELFF.

V and J are TRBV20-1 and TRBJ2-1; 15 nucleotides line up with TRBD2. Germline trimming cut 6 bases from V and 1 base from J; bases unmatched to any gene: 10. From germline, CDR1 is DFQATT and CDR2 SNEGSKA (reference sequence). The length of the CDR3 is 18 residues. The chain's CDR3 is CSAPNSGTSGRSYNEQFF. DNA for the CDR3: TGCAGTGCCCCAAACTCCGGGACTAGCGGGAGGTCCTACAATGAGCAGTTCTTC.

V gene TRBV6-2 or TRBV6-3 combines with J gene TRBJ2-3; a weak D match, TRBD1 (6 bases). From germline, CDR1 is MNHEY and CDR2 SVGEGT. This CDR3 has 15 amino acids. V lost 6 bases and J 0 bases, leaving 13 bases between the germline ends. CDR3 loop: CASRQHRASTDTQYF. The CDR3 coding sequence is TGTGCCAGCAGGCAACACAGGGCTAGCACAGATACGCAGTATTTT.

This clonotype appeared a few times. The chain links TRBV3-1 to TRBJ1-1; no clear D. This CDR3 spans 15 amino acids. Trimming took off 4 bases at V and 7 bases at J, with 19 bases between the two ends. Germline loops: CDR1 LGHDT, CDR2 YNNKEL (reference sequence). CDR3 amino acids: CASSLPGHGVYEAFF. For the CDR3, the DNA is TGTGCCAGCAGCCTTCCGGGCCATGGGGTTTATGAAGCTTTCTTT.

V and J are TRBV5-1 and TRBJ2-3, with 7 bases fitting TRBD2. This CDR3 has 15 residues. CDR1 is SGHRS and CDR2 is YFSETQ in the germline V gene. Trimming at V came to 2 bases and at J to 0 bases, leaving 3 bases not matched to a gene. The CDR3 sequence: CASSFLAASTDTQYF. As DNA, the CDR3 is TGCGCCAGCAGCTTCCTAGCGGCTAGCACAGATACGCAGTATTTT.

The CDR3 nucleotides read TGTGCCAGCAGTTTACAACAGGGCAGAAACACCATATATTTT. This codes for CASSLQQGRNTIYF. The rearrangement links TRBV12-3 or TRBV12-4 to TRBJ1-3; D possibly corresponds to TRBD1 (6 bases). CDR3 length: 14 amino acids. The V and J ends lost 2 bases and 5 bases respectively, with 10 bases between them.

This clonotype was found a few times. This chain links TRBV9 with TRBJ1-2, with TRBD1 matching 7 bases. This CDR3 comprises 16 residues. Germline values: CDR1 SGDLS, CDR2 YYNGEE. V trimming: 0 bases; J trimming: 0 bases; junction bases outside the gene matches: 5. The CDR3 sequence is CASSVGAGTANYGYTF. CDR3 sequence (DNA): TGTGCCAGCAGCGTAGGCGCCGGGACAGCTAACTATGGCTACACCTTC.

This chain uses TRBV27 with TRBJ2-4; unclear D gene. The CDR3 sequence is 15 residues long. Germline assignment: CDR1 MNHEY and CDR2 SMNVEV (reference sequence). The V end lost 6 bases, the J end lost 0 bases, and 12 bases lay between the germline ends. CDR3 amino acids: CASSPPRAAKNIQYF. The CDR3 DNA follows: TGTGCCAGCAGCCCACCTAGGGCAGCCAAAAACATTCAGTACTTC.

This clonotype was recorded at least ten times. The chain employs TRBV5-1 and TRBJ2-1; D not certain. From germline, CDR1 is SGHRS and CDR2 YFSETQ. V was cut by 0 bases and J by 6 bases, with 7 bases left in between. The CDR3 has 13 amino acids. The CDR3: CASSLGSSNEQFF. The CDR3, as DNA: TGCGCCAGCAGCTTGGGTAGTAGCAATGAGCAGTTCTTC. The variable domain in full, completed from reference TRBV5-1 and TRBJ2-1, reads KAGVTQTPRYLIKTRGQQVTLSCSPISGHRSVSWYQQTPGQGLQFLFEYFSETQRNKGNFPGRFSGRQFSNSRSEMNVSTLELGDSALYLCASSLGSSNEQFFGPGTRLTVL.

The chain has TRBV5-1 and TRBJ2-5, with 11 bases aligning to TRBD1. This CDR3 is 15 amino acids long. Germline CDR1 and CDR2: SGHRS and YFSETQ. Germline trimming cut 4 bases from V and 4 bases from J; bases unmatched to any gene: 6. The CDR3 nucleotides are TGCGCCAGCAGCATCGGACAGGGGGCAGGAGAGACCCAGTACTTC. Amino acid sequence: CASSIGQGAGETQYF.